A selection of T cell receptor beta chains follows, all from one sample in a study of vaccination and CD4 T cells after COVID-19. Their antigens remain unidentified. MiXCR, run by TCRdb on the PCR reads, gives a single entry per CDR3 protein. The table records about 20,000 distinct CDR3 sequences, approximately 40% of them present only once. The starting material was CD4+ T cells from blood, cultured in vitro, obtained after SARS-CoV-2 vaccination. The source is a human donor who had recovered from COVID-19. CDR3s include the opening cysteine and the closing phenylalanine or tryptophan. The order of the fields is clone size, D gene, V gene, J gene, CDR3 protein, CDR3 DNA. D genes are given only for firm matches. Some rows have no size entry. The others give once, few or many, or a class for an expanded clone.

few	TRBD2	TRBV7-3	TRBJ2-3	CASSLRLAGVTDTQYF	TGTGCCAGCAGCCTAAGACTAGCGGGGGTTACAGATACGCAGTATTTT
.	.	TRBV7-3	TRBJ2-2	CASSPSATPNTGELFF	TGTGCCAGCAGCCCTTCTGCGACTCCGAACACCGGGGAGCTGTTTTTT
.	.	TRBV20-1	TRBJ1-4	CSAKDPGQSNEKLFF	TGCAGTGCTAAAGATCCAGGGCAGAGTAATGAAAAACTGTTTTTT
few	.	TRBV6-5	TRBJ1-5	CASSYSKGRDNQPQHF	TGTGCCAGCAGTTACTCGAAGGGAAGGGACAATCAGCCCCAGCATTTT
.	.	TRBV25-1	TRBJ2-2	CASSDARADTGELFF	TGTGCCAGCAGTGACGCCAGGGCCGACACCGGGGAGCTGTTTTTT
.	TRBD1	TRBV20-1	TRBJ1-4	CSAIPYRDRGRMGTKKLFF	TGCAGTGCTATTCCATACCGGGACAGGGGCCGCATGGGCACCAAAAAACTGTTTTTT
once	TRBD1	TRBV28	TRBJ1-2	CASSLGGQSPVSGYTF	TGTGCCAGCAGTTTAGGGGGACAGTCCCCGGTCTCGGGCTACACCTTC
.	.	TRBV6-5	TRBJ1-2	CASSYLGPPNYGYTF	TGTGCCAGCAGTTACTTGGGGCCACCTAACTATGGCTACACCTTC
few	.	TRBV15	TRBJ2-3	CATSRRQARTDTQYF	TGTGCCACCAGCAGAAGACAAGCGCGGACAGATACGCAGTATTTT
.	TRBD1	TRBV19	TRBJ1-2	CASSRGQETNYGYTF	TGTGCCAGTAGTAGAGGACAGGAGACTAACTATGGCTACACCTTC
.	TRBD1	TRBV10-1	TRBJ2-1	CASSDPTGGREQFF	TGCGCCAGCAGTGACCCAACAGGGGGCCGGGAGCAGTTCTTC
few	.	TRBV6-1	TRBJ1-1	CASRKPLGNTEAFF	TGTGCCAGCCGCAAGCCCCTGGGAAACACTGAAGCTTTCTTT
.	TRBD1	TRBV15	TRBJ2-3	CATSARGPRTDTQYF	TGTGCCACCAGCGCCAGGGGGCCCCGCACAGATACGCAGTATTTT
.	.	TRBV6-1	TRBJ2-3	CASSDGEPDTQYF	TGTGCCAGCAGTGATGGGGAGCCAGATACGCAGTATTTT
.	.	TRBV6-2/TRBV6-3	TRBJ1-2	CASSYSMSGEGPYGYTF	TGTGCCAGCAGTTACTCGATGTCCGGGGAAGGCCCCTATGGCTACACCTTC
few	TRBD1	TRBV6-2/TRBV6-3	TRBJ2-7	CASSRGQGAAEQYF	TGTGCCAGCAGCAGGGGACAGGGGGCGGCCGAGCAGTACTTC
.	.	TRBV7-8	TRBJ2-5	CASSQEVSPQYF	TGTGCCAGCAGCCAAGAGGTATCCCCACAGTACTTC
.	.	TRBV11-1	TRBJ2-7	CASSKGSREEQYF	TGTGCCAGCAGCAAAGGGTCCAGGGAGGAGCAGTACTTC
medium-sized	.	TRBV5-1	TRBJ1-2	CASSLGTDYGYTF	TGCGCCAGCAGCTTGGGAACGGACTATGGCTACACCTTC
.	.	TRBV6-2/TRBV6-3	TRBJ2-7	CASRLTGGGRYEQYF	TGTGCCAGCAGGTTAACGGGAGGGGGCCGCTACGAGCAGTACTTC
.	TRBD2	TRBV7-9	TRBJ2-3	CASQSGLVERRSTDTQYF	TGTGCCAGCCAATCGGGACTAGTGGAGCGGAGGAGCACAGATACGCAGTATTTT
few	.	TRBV6-1	TRBJ1-6	CASSLRLGQPSSYNSPLHF	TGTGCCAGCAGTCTCCGCCTAGGACAGCCAAGCTCCTATAATTCACCCCTCCACTTT
.	TRBD1	TRBV10-3	TRBJ2-5	CAISDIKTGGLGETQYF	TGTGCCATCAGTGATATAAAGACAGGGGGCTTGGGAGAGACCCAGTACTTC
.	TRBD1	TRBV9	TRBJ1-2	CASSVGNRGYGYTF	TGTGCCAGCAGCGTAGGAAACAGGGGATATGGCTACACCTTC
few	TRBD2	TRBV27	TRBJ2-3	CASSWGRGTDTQYF	TGTGCCAGCAGTTGGGGGAGGGGAACAGATACGCAGTATTTT
few	.	TRBV6-2/TRBV6-3	TRBJ1-2	CASSYSDWNHGYTF	TGTGCCAGCAGTTACTCCGATTGGAACCATGGCTACACCTTC
.	TRBD1	TRBV5-8	TRBJ2-5	CASSRWTGTQETQYF	TGTGCCAGCAGCCGATGGACAGGAACCCAAGAGACCCAGTACTTC